Listed here are 27 T cell receptor beta chains from one sample, sequenced in a study of blood T cell repertoires in COVID-19 (dated by TCRdb to 2020 to 2022). Receptor libraries were prepared by the immunoSEQ multiplex PCR assay. As stored in TCRdb, this immuneACCESS dataset retains in-frame rearrangements with V and J assigned. A fraction of the clones does not appear; measured against another copy, unresolved V genes explain less than half of the discrepancy, and the remainder lacks a known reason. Recorded for this sample are some 250,000 clones; about 90% of them occurred a single time. The leading ten clones occupy 9.5% to 15% of the sample. The sequencing input was peripheral blood. The receptor set was obtained from a woman in her twenties or thirties with COVID-19, enrolled during active disease.

This clone was counted a few times. This sequence joins TRBV5-4 and TRBJ2-2; possible D gene TRBD2, 6 bases. V was cut by 2 bases and J by 2 bases, with 7 bases left in between. Germline CDR1 SGHNT, CDR2 YYREEE (reference sequence). This CDR3 contains 14 residues. CDR3 sequence reads: CASSFGTNTGELFF. The CDR3 coding sequence is TGTGCCAGCAGCTTCGGGACTAACACCGGGGAGCTGTTTTTT.

The chain has TRBV12-3 or TRBV12-4 and TRBJ2-7, with TRBD1 matching over 9 bases. V dropped 6 bases and J dropped 6; count of bases not matched to a gene: 6. This CDR3 contains 13 residues. CDR3 in amino acids: CASRDTGGSEQYF. CDR3 nucleotides: TGTGCCAGCAGAGACACAGGGGGCAGCGAGCAGTACTTC.

CDR3 nucleotide sequence: TGTGCCAGCGCGGACAGGGGGCGTTTAGGCTACACCTTC. This codes for CASADRGRLGYTF. V and J are TRBV12-3 or TRBV12-4 and TRBJ1-2; 11 nucleotides agree with TRBD1. This CDR3 is 13 amino acids long. Germline trimming cut 8 bases from V and 8 bases from J; bases unmatched to any gene: 7.

The CDR3 region has the DNA TGTGCTAGTGCCAATCCTGAGGCTAACTATGGCTACACCTTC. Translating gives CASANPEANYGYTF. The chain has TRBV12-5 and TRBJ1-2; D not certain. Germline CDR1 and CDR2: LGHNT and FRNRAP. CDR3 size: 14 residues. V lost 7 bases, J lost 0 bases, and 12 bases lay in between.

This chain links TRBV4-1 with TRBJ1-2, with 12 nucleotides matching TRBD1. CDR1 is MGHRA, CDR2 YSYEKL, per germline. Trimming removed 3 bases from V and 2 bases from J; junction bases left unmatched: 10. CDR3 size: 18 residues. In DNA form, the CDR3 reads TGCGCCAGCAGCCAGTACCCGGGACAGGGGGCAGGGAACTATGGCTACACCTTC. Encoded protein: CASSQYPGQGAGNYGYTF.

The genes are TRBV5-5 and TRBJ1-5; D possibly corresponds to TRBD1 (5 bases). The CDR3 has 15 amino acids. Germline assignment: CDR1 SGHKS and CDR2 YYEKEE (reference sequence). Trimming cost V 4 bases and J 0 bases, with 11 bases left between them. The CDR3 loop is CASSRIGDSNQPQHF. The CDR3 bases are TGTGCCAGCAGCCGCATAGGGGATAGCAATCAGCCCCAGCATTTT.

The gene calls are TRBV2 and TRBJ1-2, with a tentative D call TRBD1 (6 bases). The length of the CDR3 is 13 residues. With 6 bases removed from V and 4 bases from J, the gap between germline ends came to 12 bases. Germline-derived CDR1 and CDR2 are SNHLY and FYNNEI. DNA of the CDR3: TGTGCCAGCAGGGCAGGGGCCATCTATGGCTACACCTTC. It yields the protein CASRAGAIYGYTF.

J is TRBJ1-2 and V is TRBV15; 12 positions match TRBD1. The germline CDR1 and CDR2 sequences are LNHNV and YYDKDF (reference sequence). Trimming took 0 bases from V and 3 from J; bases not matched to a gene: 8. CDR3 length equals 18 residues. Written as DNA, the CDR3 is TGTGCCACCAGCAGAGATGGGGACAGGGGGCCTTCCTACTATGGCTACACCTTC. Its protein is CATSRDGDRGPSYYGYTF.

This chain uses TRBV5-1 with TRBJ2-7; 7 bases agree with TRBD1. The length of the CDR3 is 12 residues. Germline CDR1 SGHRS, CDR2 YFSETQ. The V segment lost 2 bases and the J segment 6 bases; nucleotides outside the gene matches: 2. Here the CDR3 DNA reads TGCGCCAGCAGCTTAAGGGGGCGCGAGCAGTACTTC. Its protein is CASSLRGREQYF.

The chain is built from TRBV6-1 and TRBJ2-1; D is possibly TRBD1 (5 bases). Germline V lookup: CDR1 MNHNS, CDR2 SASEGT. Between the trimmed V and J ends, which lost 2 bases and 3 bases, there was a span of 14 bases. The CDR3 is made up of 16 amino acids. The CDR3 region has the DNA TGTGCCAGCAGTGAACAGGGCCGAAATCTCTACAATGAGCAGTTCTTC. Protein product: CASSEQGRNLYNEQFF.

V and J are TRBV5-1 and TRBJ2-7, with D possibly being TRBD2 (6 bases). This CDR3 has 14 residues. Germline CDR1 and CDR2: SGHRS and YFSETQ. Between the trimmed V and J ends, which lost 7 bases and 7 bases, there was a span of 21 bases. CDR3 nucleotides: TGCGCCAGCGCTCGGGGCGCGGGGTTGGGGGAGCAGTACTTC. Protein product: CASARGAGLGEQYF. Complete variable domain (other parts from reference TRBV5-1 and TRBJ2-7): KAGVTQTPRYLIKTRGQQVTLSCSPISGHRSVSWYQQTPGQGLQFLFEYFSETQRNKGNFPGRFSGRQFSNSRSEMNVSTLELGDSALYLCASARGAGLGEQYFGPGTRLTVT.

The J gene is TRBJ2-7, the V gene TRBV5-5; D ambiguous. The germline CDR1 and CDR2 sequences are SGHKS and YYEKEE (reference sequence). The CDR3 contains 14 residues. V was trimmed by 1 base and J by 3 bases, leaving 11 bases between them. CDR3 coding DNA: TGTGCCAGCAGCTTGCGTCAGAAAAACTACGAGCAGTACTTC. This sequence encodes CASSLRQKNYEQYF.

The chain uses TRBV4-1 and TRBJ1-2; 10 nucleotides line up with TRBD1. There are 17 residues in the CDR3. Germline CDR1 reads MGHRA; CDR2 reads YSYEKL. J lost 3 bases, V lost 3 bases, and 10 bases had no gene match. This CDR3 is CASSQRQGAFRYYGYTF. CDR3 bases: TGCGCCAGCAGCCAGCGACAGGGGGCGTTTCGATACTATGGCTACACCTTC.

The chain couples TRBV3-1 (or the pseudogene TRBV3-2) to TRBJ2-5, with 9 bases lining up with TRBD2. After removal of 4 bases from V and 1 base from J, the junction contained 7 bases not matched to a gene. Per the germline V gene, CDR1 is LGHDT and CDR2 is YNNKEL (reference sequence). CDR3 length: 16 residues. CDR3: CASSPSSGDFQETQYF. The CDR3 coding sequence is TGTGCCAGCAGCCCTTCTAGCGGGGATTTCCAAGAGACCCAGTACTTC.

The gene calls are TRBV6-9 and TRBJ2-3; D call uncertain. V was pared by 2 bases and J by 4 bases, with 37 bases between. There are 23 residues in the CDR3. CDR1 is MNHGY, CDR2 SVAAGI, per germline. The CDR3 loop reads CASSYRWQIKVADTEKVADTQYF. CDR3 in DNA: TGTGCCAGCAGTTATCGGTGGCAGATTAAGGTGGCAGATACGGAGAAGGTGGCAGATACGCAGTATTTT.

V is TRBV19 and J is TRBJ1-2; D perhaps matches TRBD1 (6 bases). Germline V gene sequence: CDR1 LNHDA, CDR2 SQIVND (reference sequence). The ends were cut back, 4 bases at V and 3 bases at J, with 12 bases in the middle. This CDR3 is 14 amino acids long. In DNA, the CDR3 is TGTGCCAGTAGTACCCCCCCAGGGGACTATGGCTACACCTTC. It encodes CASSTPPGDYGYTF.

This chain links TRBV14 with TRBJ1-2, with D perhaps matching TRBD1 (5 bases). Deletions cut 4 bases from V and 4 bases from J, with 13 bases between. The CDR3 is made up of 14 amino acids. The germline gives CDR1 SGHDN, CDR2 FVKESK. The CDR3 reads CASSPLGVAYGYTF. CDR3 sequence (DNA): TGTGCCAGCAGCCCGTTAGGGGTGGCCTATGGCTACACCTTC.

V and J are TRBV19 and TRBJ2-1, with 7 bases fitting TRBD2. The trim removed 2 bases at V and 6 bases at J, leaving 7 bases unmatched. Germline CDR1 is LNHDA and CDR2 is SQIVND (reference sequence). There are 15 residues in the CDR3. The CDR3 DNA reads TGTGCCAGTAGTATAATGTGGGGGGGTCCCAATGAGCAGTTCTTC. It specifies CASSIMWGGPNEQFF.

Only one count was recorded for this clone. This chain uses TRBV19 with TRBJ1-4; TRBD1 might be the D (5 bases). This CDR3 has 14 residues. V lost 5 bases to trimming and J lost 4 bases, with 11 bases between them. Germline V lookup: CDR1 LNHDA, CDR2 SQIVND (reference sequence). The CDR3 region is CASSLMGGNEKLFF. The CDR3 coding sequence is TGTGCCAGTAGTCTCATGGGGGGTAATGAAAAACTGTTTTTT.

This rearrangement joins TRBV6-5 to TRBJ1-2; D perhaps matches TRBD1 (5 bases). The CDR3 sequence is 15 residues long. Trimming removed 5 bases at V and 8 bases at J, with 21 bases between. Germline assignment: CDR1 MNHEY and CDR2 SVGAGI. CDR3 sequence: CASSPAGRVRRGYTF. The CDR3, as DNA: TGTGCCAGCAGTCCAGCGGGACGGGTTAGGAGAGGCTACACCTTC.

V usage is TRBV24-1 and J usage is TRBJ1-5; no definite D call. Per the germline V gene, CDR1 is KGHDR and CDR2 is SFDVKD. The CDR3 contains 16 residues. V lost 2 bases to trimming and J lost 1 base, with 11 bases between them. CDR3 DNA sequence: TGTGCCACCAGTGATTCTTCGGGATTAAGCAATCAGCCCCAGCATTTT. Translating gives CATSDSSGLSNQPQHF.

This chain links TRBV7-8 with TRBJ1-2; TRBD1 aligns across 7 bases. The junction had 3 bases not matched to a gene; V was cut back by 4 bases and J by 4 bases. This CDR3 comprises 13 residues. CDR1 is SGHVS, CDR2 FQNEAQ, per germline. The CDR3 DNA sequence: TGTGCCAGCAGCTCAGACAGGGTCTATGGCTACACCTTC. Encoded protein: CASSSDRVYGYTF.

In this sample, this clone turned up once. V usage is TRBV6-6 and J usage is TRBJ1-6, with 7 bases aligning to TRBD1. Germline CDR1 MNHNY, CDR2 SVGAGI (reference sequence). The CDR3 has 14 amino acids. V was pared by 3 bases and J by 8 bases, with 4 bases of the junction left unmatched. The CDR3 sequence is CASSYGTVDSPLHF. In DNA, the CDR3 is TGTGCCAGCAGTTATGGGACAGTCGATTCACCCCTCCACTTT.

This clone was recorded once. The V and J genes are TRBV12-3 or TRBV12-4 and TRBJ1-1; D unclear. CDR3 length: 11 amino acids. V dropped 4 bases and J dropped 9 bases, with 9 bases sitting between them. The DNA of the CDR3 is TGTGCCAGCAGTTCTAGGTCAAAAGCTTTCTTT. Translating it yields CASSSRSKAFF.

This clone has just a few counts. This chain uses TRBV4-1 with TRBJ2-2, with D possibly being TRBD2 (5 bases). Germline assignment: CDR1 MGHRA and CDR2 YSYEKL. The V gene lost 4 bases and the J gene lost 6 bases, with 9 bases spanning the gap. CDR3 length: 13 amino acids. Here the CDR3 reads CASSRLEAGELFF. CDR3 DNA sequence: TGCGCCAGCAGCCGGTTGGAGGCCGGGGAGCTGTTTTTT.

The CDR3 loop reads CAIRSGVTEKLFF. The CDR3 coding sequence is TGTGCCATCAGGTCAGGGGTGACTGAAAAACTGTTTTTT. The chain recombines TRBV10-3 with TRBJ1-4; a weak D match, TRBD1 (6 bases). Germline V gives CDR1 ENHRY, CDR2 SYGVKD. The germline V and J ends were trimmed by 6 bases and 7 bases, with 12 bases remaining between them. The CDR3 contains 13 residues.

The rearrangement uses TRBV7-8 and TRBJ1-3; 8 nucleotides match TRBD1. This CDR3 is 15 amino acids long. The junction had 11 bases not matched to a gene; V was cut back by 5 bases and J by 8 bases. Per germline, CDR1 SGHVS and CDR2 FQNEAQ. The CDR3 DNA reads as TGTGCCAGCAGCCCCCAGCGGACAGGGATGGACACCATATATTTT. It specifies CASSPQRTGMDTIYF.